The 8 T cell receptor beta chains below all came from one sample that was sequenced in a study of blood T cell repertoires in COVID-19. Clones were sequenced by immunoSEQ multiplex PCR, and TCRdb holds only the in-frame ones, with some missing. Found here are 100,000 to 150,000 clones, over 75% of them singletons; the top ten hold 20% to 30%. Sequenced material: peripheral blood. These receptors all come from a woman older than 75 with acute or convalescent COVID-19.

The V call is TRBV19, the J call TRBJ1-2; D perhaps matches TRBD1 (5 bases). V was pared by 1 base and J by 5 bases, with 5 bases between. There are 12 residues in the CDR3. Germline CDR1 is LNHDA and CDR2 is SQIVND (reference sequence). CDR3 bases: TGTGCCAGTAGTATAGCAGGGTATGGCTACACCTTC. As protein: CASSIAGYGYTF.

The chain uses TRBV15 and TRBJ2-2; TRBD2 agrees at 8 bases. J gave up 5 bases and V 5 bases, and 7 bases lay outside the gene matches. Germline assignment: CDR1 LNHNV and CDR2 YYDKDF (reference sequence). The CDR3 spans 15 residues. The CDR3 loop is CATSGRGGITGELFF. DNA for the CDR3: TGTGCCACCAGCGGACGGGGGGGCATTACCGGGGAGCTGTTTTTT.

This chain joins TRBV10-3 and TRBJ1-1, with D unresolved. CDR3 size: 12 residues. Per germline, CDR1 ENHRY and CDR2 SYGVKD. The V gene lost 10 bases and the J gene lost 1 base, with 10 bases spanning the gap. CDR3 coding DNA: TGTGCCACCCAGACATGGAACACTGAAGCTTTCTTT. As protein: CATQTWNTEAFF.

This clone showed up just once. J is TRBJ2-5 and V is TRBV5-5; possibly TRBD2 for D (5 bases). Germline loops: CDR1 SGHKS, CDR2 YYEKEE (reference sequence). Trimming left V 6 bases short and J 4 bases short, with 13 bases between. The CDR3 extends over 13 amino acids. CDR3 nucleotides: TGTGCCAGCACAAGAGGGCTTGGAGAGACCCAGTACTTC. This translates into CASTRGLGETQYF. The variable domain in full, completed from reference TRBV5-5 and TRBJ2-5, reads DAGVTQSPTHLIKTRGQQVTLRCSPISGHKSVSWYQQVLGQGPQFIFQYYEKEERGRGNFPDRFSARQFPNYSSELNVNALLLGDSALYLCASTRGLGETQYFGPGTRLLVL.

The V and J genes are TRBV7-2 and TRBJ1-2, with a weak D call TRBD1 (5 bases). V was pared by 3 bases and J by 0 bases, with 11 bases between. The germline V gene has CDR1 SGHTA and CDR2 FQGNSA. The CDR3 consists of 15 residues. For the CDR3, the DNA is TGTGCCAGCAGCTTCGCGGCAGGGTCTAACTATGGCTACACCTTC. It translates to CASSFAAGSNYGYTF.

The chain employs TRBV7-3 and TRBJ1-2; D uncertain. This CDR3 spans 14 amino acids. V was clipped by 3 bases and J by 2 bases, with 10 bases between them. The germline gives CDR1 SGHTA, CDR2 FQGTGA. CDR3 amino acids: CASSFDGMNYGYTF. The CDR3 bases are TGTGCCAGCAGCTTCGATGGCATGAACTATGGCTACACCTTC.

The chain carries TRBV7-2 and TRBJ2-2; 11 positions agree with TRBD2. The junction had 6 bases not matched to a gene; V was cut back by 5 bases and J by 4 bases. The CDR3 is made up of 16 amino acids. Germline CDR1 is SGHTA and CDR2 is FQGNSA. CDR3 DNA: TGTGCCAGCAGCAAGGGACTAGCGGTATTCACCGGGGAGCTGTTTTTT. This codes for CASSKGLAVFTGELFF. Full variable domain (remainder filled in from reference TRBV7-2 and TRBJ2-2): GAGVSQSPSNKVTEKGKDVELRCDPISGHTALYWYRQSLGQGLEFLIYFQGNSAPDKSGLPSDRFSAERTGGSVSTLTIQRTQQEDSAVYLCASSKGLAVFTGELFFGEGSRLTVL.

This clone turned up a few times. The gene calls are TRBV5-1 and TRBJ1-6; the D is unclear. Per the germline V gene, CDR1 is SGHRS and CDR2 is YFSETQ. This CDR3 is built from 15 residues. V was trimmed by 0 bases and J by 5 bases, leaving 9 bases between them. The chain's CDR3 is CASSLGSRDNSPLHF. The CDR3 nucleotides read TGCGCCAGCAGCTTGGGGTCCCGAGATAATTCACCCCTCCACTTT. Full variable domain (missing parts from reference TRBV5-1 and TRBJ1-6): KAGVTQTPRYLIKTRGQQVTLSCSPISGHRSVSWYQQTPGQGLQFLFEYFSETQRNKGNFPGRFSGRQFSNSRSEMNVSTLELGDSALYLCASSLGSRDNSPLHFGNGTRLTVT.